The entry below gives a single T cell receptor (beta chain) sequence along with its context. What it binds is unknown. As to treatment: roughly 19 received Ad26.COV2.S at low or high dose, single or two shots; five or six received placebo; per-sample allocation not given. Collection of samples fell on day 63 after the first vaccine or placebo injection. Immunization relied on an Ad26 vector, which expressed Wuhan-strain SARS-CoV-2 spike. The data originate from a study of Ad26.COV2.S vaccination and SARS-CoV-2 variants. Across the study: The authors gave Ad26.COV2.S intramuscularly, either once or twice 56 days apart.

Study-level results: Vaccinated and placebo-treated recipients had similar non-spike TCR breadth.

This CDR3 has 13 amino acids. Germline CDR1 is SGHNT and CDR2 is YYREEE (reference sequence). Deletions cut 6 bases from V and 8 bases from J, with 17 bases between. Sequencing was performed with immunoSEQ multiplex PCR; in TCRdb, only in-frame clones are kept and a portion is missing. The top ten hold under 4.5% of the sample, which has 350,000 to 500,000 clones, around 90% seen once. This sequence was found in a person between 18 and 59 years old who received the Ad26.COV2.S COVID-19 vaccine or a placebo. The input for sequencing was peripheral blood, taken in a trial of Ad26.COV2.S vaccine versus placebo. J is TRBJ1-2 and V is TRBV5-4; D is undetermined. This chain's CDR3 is CASTLAGSRGYTF. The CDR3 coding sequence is TGTGCCAGCACCCTGGCTGGGTCACGAGGCTACACCTTC.